What follows are 21 T cell receptor beta chains derived from one specimen sequenced in a study of blood T cell repertoires in COVID-19. The protocol was immunoSEQ multiplex PCR, while the TCRdb copy is restricted to in-frame clones and leaves out a portion. Of roughly 260,000 clones listed, approximately 90% were seen once; the top ten hold over 3.5%. Material: peripheral blood. The receptors originated from a woman aged 40 to 50 with acute or convalescent COVID-19.

The chain joins TRBV3-1 (or the pseudogene TRBV3-2) to TRBJ2-2, with D perhaps TRBD2 (6 bases). The CDR3 is made up of 17 amino acids. Germline V lookup: CDR1 LGHDT, CDR2 YNNKEL (reference sequence). Between the trimmed V and J ends, which lost 0 bases and 1 base, there was a span of 12 bases. The CDR3 DNA is TGTGCCAGCAGCCAAGATCACCCGGGGGTGAACACCGGGGAGCTGTTTTTT. It codes for CASSQDHPGVNTGELFF.

The chain is built from TRBV30 and TRBJ2-3; D gene unclear. Trimming took off 0 bases at V and 11 bases at J, with 9 bases between the two ends. The CDR3 has 11 amino acids. Germline V gene lookup returns CDR1 GTSNPN and CDR2 SVGIG (reference sequence). CDR3 loop: CAWSVRNRQYF. CDR3 DNA sequence: TGTGCCTGGAGTGTACGTAACAGGCAGTATTTT.

The chain recombines TRBV29-1 with TRBJ1-2; D is possibly TRBD1 (6 bases). The CDR3 runs 13 residues. V lost 6 bases and J lost 1, with 12 bases in between. CDR1 SQVTM and CDR2 ANQGSEA come from the germline V gene. CDR3 residues: CSVEDRHNYGYTF. For the CDR3, the DNA is TGCAGCGTGGAGGACAGACATAACTATGGCTACACCTTC.

CDR3 residues: CASSLLDSTEAFF. For the CDR3, the DNA is TGTGCCAGCAGCCTCCTGGACAGCACTGAAGCTTTCTTT. This chain links TRBV7-3 with TRBJ1-1; maybe TRBD1 (6 bases). Deletions cut 5 bases from V and 4 bases from J, with 11 bases between. The CDR3 totals 13 residues. Germline V CDR1 and CDR2: SGHTA, FQGTGA.

Concerning this clone itself: One end of the junction is discordant with germline, which a read error may explain. V and J are TRBV6-4 and TRBJ2-2, with 11 nucleotides matching TRBD1. Looked up from germline, CDR1 is MRHNA and CDR2 is SNTAGT. This CDR3 is 14 amino acids long. CDR3 sequence (DNA): TGTGCCGGCAGTCCGGGACAGGGGGCCGGGGAGCTGTTTTTT. Its protein is CAGSPGQGAGELFF.

This rearrangement joins TRBV4-1 to TRBJ2-5; 7 nucleotides align to TRBD1. Germline lookup yields CDR1 MGHRA and CDR2 YSYEKL. V shed 4 bases, J shed 5 bases, and the junction held 10 bases outside the gene matches. This CDR3 contains 15 residues. CDR3 nucleotide sequence: TGCGCCAGCAGCCTCCAACAGGGACAGTCGGAGACCCAGTACTTC. This encodes CASSLQQGQSETQYF.

The genes are TRBV29-1 and TRBJ1-1; possible D gene TRBD1, 6 bases. Germline V gene sequence: CDR1 SQVTM, CDR2 ANQGSEA. The length of the CDR3 is 13 residues. V gave up 3 bases and J gave up 3 bases, with 11 bases separating them. For the CDR3, the DNA is TGCAGCGTTGAGCAGACAGGCTACACTGAAGCTTTCTTT. Translation gives CSVEQTGYTEAFF.

This chain uses TRBV5-1 with TRBJ1-1, with TRBD1 matching 7 bases. The V segment lost 4 bases and the J segment 4 bases; nucleotides outside the gene matches: 13. The CDR3 is made up of 16 amino acids. CDR1 SGHRS and CDR2 YFSETQ come from the germline V gene. CDR3 in DNA: TGCGCCAGCAGCCTAAGATCAGGACAGGTGGGCACTGAAGCTTTCTTT. Residues: CASSLRSGQVGTEAFF.

This chain uses TRBV15 with TRBJ1-2; D not resolved. The germline V gene encodes CDR1 LNHNV and CDR2 YYDKDF (reference sequence). The ends were cut back, 0 bases at V and 6 bases at J, with 17 bases in the middle. CDR3 length equals 16 residues. CDR3 in DNA: TGTGCCACCAGCAGAGATGACCTAGGCCACGCCAATGGCTACACCTTC. Encoded protein: CATSRDDLGHANGYTF. Complete variable domain (other parts from reference TRBV15 and TRBJ1-2): DAMVIQNPRYQVTQFGKPVTLSCSQTLNHNVMYWYQQKSSQAPKLLFHYYDKDFNNEADTPDNFQSRRPNTSFCFLDIRSPGLGDTAMYLCATSRDDLGHANGYTFGSGTRLTVV.

The J gene is TRBJ2-1, the V gene TRBV2, with TRBD2 matching over 12 bases. Looked up from germline, CDR1 is SNHLY and CDR2 is FYNNEI. The V and J ends lost 9 bases and 6 bases, in that order; junction bases with no gene match: 6. CDR3 length equals 14 residues. CDR3 in DNA: TGTGCCAGGATGACTAGCGGGGGTATCAATGAGCAGTTCTTC. The encoded protein is CARMTSGGINEQFF. The full variable domain, rest sourced from reference TRBV2 and TRBJ2-1, is EPEVTQTPSHQVTQMGQEVILRCVPISNHLYFYWYRQILGQKVEFLVSFYNNEISEKSEIFDDQFSVERPDGSNFTLKIRSTKLEDSAMYFCARMTSGGINEQFFGPGTRLTVL.

The V gene is TRBV5-1, the J gene TRBJ2-2, with 10 bases that match TRBD2. The CDR3 totals 17 residues. The trim removed 4 bases at V and 3 bases at J, leaving 9 bases unmatched. Germline V gene lookup returns CDR1 SGHRS and CDR2 YFSETQ. CDR3 region: CASSPTGTSEYTGELFF. The CDR3 bases are TGCGCCAGCAGCCCCACCGGGACTAGCGAGTACACCGGGGAGCTGTTTTTT.

The gene calls are TRBV11-2 and TRBJ2-5; TRBD1 matches at 7 bases. V gave up 3 bases and J gave up 2 bases; unmatched junction bases: 6. The CDR3 extends over 15 amino acids. From germline, CDR1 is SGHAT and CDR2 FQNNGV. The CDR3 coding sequence is TGTGCCAGCAGCTTGGCTAGCAGGGGGCAAGAGACCCAGTACTTC. It specifies CASSLASRGQETQYF.

The chain couples TRBV21-1 to TRBJ1-1; TRBD1 is the table's D call, not checked against the DNA. TRBV21-1 is reported as a pseudogene. This CDR3 is 17 amino acids long. CDR3 protein: CASSTLTGQSMNTEAFF. The CDR3 nucleotides read TGTGCCAGCAGCACATTAACGGGACAGTCCATGAACACTGAAGCTTTCTTT.

The chain links TRBV4-1 to TRBJ2-5; 12 bases map to TRBD2. The CDR3 consists of 16 residues. The junction had 5 bases not matched to a gene; V was cut back by 1 base and J by 5 bases. Germline V lookup: CDR1 MGHRA, CDR2 YSYEKL. The CDR3 here is CASSQASGGAGETQYF. Written as DNA, the CDR3 is TGCGCCAGCAGCCAAGCTAGCGGGGGGGCCGGGGAGACCCAGTACTTC.

V gene TRBV18 combines with J gene TRBJ2-3; 11 bases are shared with TRBD2. CDR1 is KGHSH and CDR2 is LQKENI in the germline V gene. V shed 0 bases and J 2 bases; nucleotides not matched to a gene: 4. This CDR3 is built from 17 residues. The CDR3 reads CASSPPASGGLTDTQYF. CDR3 in DNA: TGTGCCAGCTCACCACCTGCTAGCGGGGGGCTCACAGATACGCAGTATTTT.

V is TRBV5-1 and J is TRBJ1-1; 9 nucleotides align to TRBD1. The germline V gene has CDR1 SGHRS and CDR2 YFSETQ. CDR3 size: 15 residues. V lost 5 bases, J lost 10 bases, and 15 bases stayed unmatched. This CDR3 is CASSFADGTGMRAFF. CDR3 nucleotides: TGCGCCAGCAGTTTTGCGGACGGGACAGGGATGCGAGCTTTCTTT.

V usage is TRBV5-1 and J usage is TRBJ2-1; possible D gene TRBD2, 5 bases. The CDR3 has 16 amino acids. The V gene lost 4 bases and the J gene lost 0 bases, with 14 bases spanning the gap. Germline V CDR1 and CDR2: SGHRS, YFSETQ. The CDR3 reads CASSQTGSSSYNEQFF. DNA for the CDR3: TGCGCCAGCAGCCAGACGGGGTCGAGCTCCTACAATGAGCAGTTCTTC.

The rearrangement links TRBV9 to TRBJ1-3; D is perhaps TRBD1 (5 bases). The CDR3 consists of 16 residues. The V end was cut by 2 bases, the J end by 0 bases, with 12 bases between. The germline CDR1 and CDR2 sequences are SGDLS and YYNGEE. The CDR3 DNA reads as TGTGCCAGCAGCGTGGGGGGACGGTCCTCTGGAAACACCATATATTTT. It encodes CASSVGGRSSGNTIYF.

This chain links TRBV10-1 with TRBJ1-1, with a weak D call TRBD1 (5 bases). This CDR3 comprises 13 residues. Trimming cost V 0 bases and J 10 bases, with 12 bases left between them. Germline assignment: CDR1 WNHNN and CDR2 SYGVQD (reference sequence). The CDR3 region is CASSESAGLGAFF. CDR3 nucleotides: TGCGCCAGCAGTGAGTCGGCAGGGCTTGGAGCTTTCTTT.

CDR3: CASSYTDTQYF. The DNA of the CDR3 is TGCGCCAGCAGCTACACAGATACGCAGTATTTT. This chain uses TRBV10-1 with TRBJ2-3; D is undetermined. The germline V gene encodes CDR1 WNHNN and CDR2 SYGVQD (reference sequence). Deletions cut 6 bases from V and 2 bases from J, with 3 bases between. The CDR3 is 11 amino acids.

V is TRBV27 and J is TRBJ1-2; a weak D match, TRBD1 (5 bases). This CDR3 has 12 amino acids. In germline, CDR1 is MNHEY, CDR2 SMNVEV (reference sequence). Trimming shortened V by 10 bases and J by 8 bases, and 17 bases separated the two germline ends. CDR3 residues: CATLSPGEGYTF. CDR3 DNA: TGTGCCACTTTATCGCCGGGGGAGGGCTACACCTTC.